This T cell receptor (beta chain) was sequenced for a study of graft-versus-host responses after intestinal transplantation. Study-level background: Recipients got multivisceral, liver-intestinal, or isolated intestinal transplants. Findings and limits, study-wide: GvH clones appeared in recipient marrow, some first in ileum or blood. The presence of high graft-versus-host to host-versus-graft clonal ratios in allografts characterized patients with graft-donor T cell macrochimerism.

Irradiated stimulators labeled with violet dye, around 200,000 in number, were plated with around 200,000 CFSE-labeled responders. The protocol was immunoSEQ multiplex PCR, while the TCRdb copy is restricted to in-frame clones and leaves out a portion. The table shows about 21,000 clones, with approximately 40% occurring only once. Sample: alloreactive CD8+ T cells from a mixed lymphocyte reaction culture, taken before intestinal transplant. Subset noted: CFSE-low proliferating T cells sorted from roughly six-day pre-transplant mixed lymphocyte reaction (GvH or HvG direction). The sequence derives from a human patient who received an intestinal transplant.

The CDR3 spells CASSLVGTANTEAFF. The CDR3 bases are TGCGCCAGCAGCTTGGTCGGGACAGCGAACACTGAAGCTTTCTTT. The V gene is TRBV5-1, the J gene TRBJ1-1, with TRBD1 matching over 7 bases. The trim removed 0 bases at V and 1 base at J, leaving 3 bases unmatched. Germline V lookup: CDR1 SGHRS, CDR2 YFSETQ. The CDR3 contains 15 residues. Full variable domain (outside the CDR3, taken from reference TRBV5-1 and TRBJ1-1): KAGVTQTPRYLIKTRGQQVTLSCSPISGHRSVSWYQQTPGQGLQFLFEYFSETQRNKGNFPGRFSGRQFSNSRSEMNVSTLELGDSALYLCASSLVGTANTEAFFGQGTRLTVV.